A selection of T cell receptor beta chains follows, all from one sample in a study of T-cell reconstitution after alpha-beta-depleted transplantation in children. A single record per CDR3 protein comes from TCRdb applying MiXCR to the PCR reads. The data hold under 850,000 distinct CDR3 sequences, with less than 15% observed a single time. The material sequenced was PBMCs, taken before TCRalphabeta/CD19-depleted stem cell transplant. These receptors were taken from a girl under 10 years old with congenital amegakaryocytic thrombocytopenia, due to receive a stem cell transplant. Both conserved end residues are part of each CDR3. A D gene is named only where the DNA matches it firmly. A clone size is listed for some rows: how often the clone was seen (once, few, many), or a class if it is expanded.

DNA,CDR3,size,J,D,V
TGTGCCAGCAGTGACGGGCTGTACACAGATACGCAGTATTTT,CASSDGLYTDTQYF,few,TRBJ2-3,-,TRBV2
TGTGCCATCAGTGAGCCGGGTCGGGGCAGCCCGAACACTGAAGCTTTCTTT,CAISEPGRGSPNTEAFF,many,TRBJ1-1,-,TRBV10-3
TGCAGTGCCCCTAGCGGCAGGCTCACCACAGATACGCAGTATTTT,CSAPSGRLTTDTQYF,-,TRBJ2-3,TRBD2,TRBV20-1
TGTGCCAGCAGCTTAGCTACGGGCTACAATGAGCAGTTCTTC,CASSLATGYNEQFF,few,TRBJ2-1,-,TRBV7-2
TGCGCCAGCAGTATTCCGGGACAGGCCTACGAGCAGTACTTC,CASSIPGQAYEQYF,many,TRBJ2-7,TRBD1,TRBV5-1
TGTGCCAGCAGCCCCTTGTCCAGCACAGATACGCAGTATTTT,CASSPLSSTDTQYF,many,TRBJ2-3,-,TRBV27
TGTGCCAGCAGCGTAGGCCCGATTAGCAACACAGATACGCAGTATTTT,CASSVGPISNTDTQYF,-,TRBJ2-3,-,TRBV9
TGTGCCACCAGTGATACCCACGGGACCCAGTACTTC,CATSDTHGTQYF,-,TRBJ2-5,-,TRBV24-1
TGTGCCAGCAGCCCAGGGCGGGAGGGAACAGATACGCAGTATTTT,CASSPGREGTDTQYF,many,TRBJ2-3,TRBD2,TRBV4-2
TGCAGCGTCAAGAAGACCGTCACCGGGGAGCTGTTTTTT,CSVKKTVTGELFF,many,TRBJ2-2,-,TRBV29-1
TGTGCCAGCAGTTTACTCAGTCGTGAAGATGAGCAGTTCTTC,CASSLLSREDEQFF,many,TRBJ2-1,-,TRBV28
TGCAGTGCCCCGAATCGTGCGGGAGCGAATGAGCAGTTCTTC,CSAPNRAGANEQFF,few,TRBJ2-1,TRBD2,TRBV20-1
TGTGCCAGCAGCCCCAAATGGCGGGAGACGGGTTATGGAAACATTCAGTACTTC,CASSPKWRETGYGNIQYF,-,TRBJ2-4,TRBD2,TRBV11-2
TGTGCCAGCAGTTCATTGACCGCCTCTGGAAACACCATATATTTT,CASSSLTASGNTIYF,-,TRBJ1-3,-,TRBV28